These T cell receptor beta chains were read from a single sample in a study of early T cells in non-severe SARS-CoV-2 infection. TCRdb re-derived calls from the 5' RACE reads in MiXCR, one entry per CDR3 protein. Of fewer than 100,000 distinct CDR3 sequences in the sample, roughly a sixth were seen once. Sequenced: whole blood. The receptors here all came from an adult who was a healthcare worker with PCR-confirmed SARS-CoV-2 infection or an uninfected control (not recorded which). The CDR3 runs from the conserved cysteine through the conserved F or W. Fields, in order: J gene, D gene, V gene, clone size, CDR3 protein, CDR3 DNA. A D gene is named only where the DNA matches it firmly. Size is omitted from some rows. Given values are once, few, many or a class for expanded clones.

j_gene: TRBJ2-7; d_gene: NA; v_gene: TRBV29-1; abundance: NA; CDR3aa: CSVEEDRETGEYF; CDR3nt: TGCAGCGTTGAGGAGGACAGAGAAACGGGGGAGTACTTC
j_gene: TRBJ2-3; d_gene: NA; v_gene: TRBV7-6; abundance: few; CDR3aa: CASSLDGQNTDTQYF; CDR3nt: TGTGCCAGCAGCTTAGATGGACAGAACACAGATACGCAGTATTTT
j_gene: TRBJ2-2; d_gene: NA; v_gene: TRBV10-3; abundance: NA; CDR3aa: CAITDINTGELFF; CDR3nt: TGTGCCATCACCGATATTAACACCGGGGAGCTGTTTTTT
j_gene: TRBJ2-3; d_gene: TRBD2; v_gene: TRBV20-1; abundance: few; CDR3aa: CSARVERELRTDTQYF; CDR3nt: TGCAGTGCTAGAGTGGAGCGGGAACTACGCACAGATACGCAGTATTTT
j_gene: TRBJ2-1; d_gene: NA; v_gene: TRBV12-2; abundance: NA; CDR3aa: CASRLKLAGVSYNEQFF; CDR3nt: TGTGCAAGTCGCTTAAAGCTAGCGGGAGTGTCCTACAATGAGCAGTTCTTC
j_gene: TRBJ2-7; d_gene: NA; v_gene: TRBV3-1; abundance: few; CDR3aa: CASSHVGGRVYEQYF; CDR3nt: TGTGCCAGCAGCCATGTAGGAGGGCGGGTCTACGAGCAGTACTTC
j_gene: TRBJ1-5; d_gene: TRBD1; v_gene: TRBV20-1; abundance: few; CDR3aa: CSAITGGYQPQHF; CDR3nt: TGCAGTGCTATCACAGGGGGCTATCAGCCCCAGCATTTT
j_gene: TRBJ2-1; d_gene: NA; v_gene: TRBV30; abundance: few; CDR3aa: CAWSSQYNEQFF; CDR3nt: TGTGCCTGGAGTTCTCAGTACAATGAGCAGTTCTTC
j_gene: TRBJ2-5; d_gene: NA; v_gene: TRBV3-1; abundance: NA; CDR3aa: CASSQEPGGQKTQYF; CDR3nt: TGTGCCAGCAGCCAAGAGCCCGGAGGGCAAAAGACCCAGTACTTC
j_gene: TRBJ2-7; d_gene: TRBD2; v_gene: TRBV4-1; abundance: few; CDR3aa: CASSQLAGGLSYEQYF; CDR3nt: TGCGCCAGCAGCCAATTAGCGGGGGGGCTCTCCTACGAGCAGTACTTC